What follows describes a single T cell receptor beta chain. Using immunoSEQ multiplex PCR, the repertoire was profiled, and TCRdb retains in-frame clones only, with some absent. Here the sample spans roughly 130,000 clones, about four fifths being singletons. This specimen comes from a study of PD-L1 blockade in urothelial cancer. Whole-study context: Patients previously received 0 to 3 chemotherapy regimens.

Documented time point: pretreatment peripheral blood. This CDR3 comprises 13 residues. Germline trimming cut 5 bases from V and 7 bases from J; bases unmatched to any gene: 5. Germline values: CDR1 MDHEN, CDR2 SYDVKM. The input for sequencing was PBMCs, taken around atezolizumab (anti-PD-L1) treatment. The chain has TRBV28 and TRBJ2-1; TRBD1 matches 7 bases. The TCR originated in a man aged 45-65 years with urothelial cancer. DNA of the CDR3: TGTGCCAGCAGTGCCGACAGGGTAAATGAGCAGTTCTTC. This sequence encodes CASSADRVNEQFF.